This entry lists 6 T cell receptor beta chains sequenced from one sample in a study of T cell responses to AZD1222 COVID-19 vaccine. This table comes from immunoSEQ multiplex PCR, and its TCRdb copy is limited to in-frame clones, with some not included. The data contain 100,000 to 130,000 clones, 75% to 95% of them singletons. The sequences come from peripheral blood, collected 28 days after the second AZD1222 dose. These receptors came from an adult who received the AZD1222 COVID-19 vaccine.

V usage is TRBV9 and J usage is TRBJ1-1; 10 bases agree with TRBD1. Losses at the gene ends were 4 bases for V and 6 bases for J; bases not matched to a gene: 3. Germline V gene sequence: CDR1 SGDLS, CDR2 YYNGEE. CDR3 size: 13 residues. As DNA, the CDR3 is TGTGCCAGCAGCCCAGACAGGGGGCCTGAAGCTTTCTTT. This codes for CASSPDRGPEAFF. Looking up the rest from reference TRBV9 and TRBJ1-1 gives the full variable domain: DSGVTQTPKHLITATGQRVTLRCSPRSGDLSVYWYQQSLDQGLQFLIQYYNGEERAKGNILERFSAQQFPDLHSELNLSSLELGDSALYFCASSPDRGPEAFFGQGTRLTVV.

The chain uses TRBV4-1 and TRBJ1-5; D is unclear. V was cut by 0 bases and J by 7 bases, with 19 bases left in between. The CDR3 has 17 residues. Per the germline V gene, CDR1 is MGHRA and CDR2 is YSYEKL. The CDR3 protein is CASSQDDGGRQRQPQHF. DNA for the CDR3: TGCGCCAGCAGCCAAGATGATGGAGGGCGGCAAAGGCAGCCCCAGCATTTT.

The chain links TRBV10-3 to TRBJ1-5; no reliable D call. V lost 0 bases and J lost 2, with 14 bases in between. This CDR3 has 17 residues. Germline loops: CDR1 ENHRY, CDR2 SYGVKD. The CDR3 region has the DNA TGTGCCATCAGTGAGTCGACTCAAGGTGGGGGCAATCAGCCCCAGCATTTT. Protein sequence: CAISESTQGGGNQPQHF.

The chain links TRBV5-1 to TRBJ1-5; D remains unclear. V lost 0 bases, J lost 5 bases, and 9 bases lay in between. CDR3 size: 14 residues. Germline assignment: CDR1 SGHRS and CDR2 YFSETQ. In DNA, the CDR3 is TGCGCCAGCAGCTTGGGGTCCCTCGATCAGCCCCAGCATTTT. Its protein product is CASSLGSLDQPQHF.

The chain recombines TRBV2 with TRBJ2-2; possibly TRBD2 for D (6 bases). Germline lookup yields CDR1 SNHLY and CDR2 FYNNEI. V was trimmed by 6 bases and J by 0 bases, leaving 14 bases between them. The CDR3 extends over 16 amino acids. CDR3 in amino acids: CASSRDSITNTGELFF. Written as DNA, the CDR3 is TGTGCCAGCAGCCGGGACTCGATTACGAACACCGGGGAGCTGTTTTTT.

CDR3 DNA: TGTGCCAGCAGCCTCACAAGACTCCCTAGCGGGATTAATGAGCAGTTCTTC. It codes for CASSLTRLPSGINEQFF. The V and J genes are TRBV14 and TRBJ2-1; 9 bases map to TRBD2. CDR1 and CDR2 (germline): SGHDN, FVKESK. V trimming: 4 bases; J trimming: 7 bases; junction bases outside the gene matches: 14. This CDR3 spans 17 amino acids. The entire variable domain, with the rest obtained from reference TRBV14 and TRBJ2-1, is as follows: EAGVTQFPSHSVIEKGQTVTLRCDPISGHDNLYWYRRVMGKEIKFLLHFVKESKQDESGMPNNRFLAERTGGTYSTLKVQPAELEDSGVYFCASSLTRLPSGINEQFFGPGTRLTVL.